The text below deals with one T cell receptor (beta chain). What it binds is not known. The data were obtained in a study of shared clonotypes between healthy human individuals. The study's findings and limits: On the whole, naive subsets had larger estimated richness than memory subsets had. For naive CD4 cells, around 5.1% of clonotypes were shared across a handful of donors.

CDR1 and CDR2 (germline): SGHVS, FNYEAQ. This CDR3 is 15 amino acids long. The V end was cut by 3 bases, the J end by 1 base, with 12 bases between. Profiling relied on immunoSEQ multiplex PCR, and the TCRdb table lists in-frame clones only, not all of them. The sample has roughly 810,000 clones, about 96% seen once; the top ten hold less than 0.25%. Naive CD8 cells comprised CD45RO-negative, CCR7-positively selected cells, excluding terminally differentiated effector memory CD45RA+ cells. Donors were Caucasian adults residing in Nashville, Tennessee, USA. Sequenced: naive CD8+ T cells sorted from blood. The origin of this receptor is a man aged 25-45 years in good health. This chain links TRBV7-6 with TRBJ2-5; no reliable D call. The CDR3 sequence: CASSFYTDFQETQYF. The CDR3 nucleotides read TGTGCCAGCAGCTTTTATACAGACTTCCAAGAGACCCAGTACTTC.